This T cell receptor beta chain comes out of a study of CD8 T cells in ankylosing spondylitis. Study-wide results and caveats: Seemingly distinctive of ankylosing spondylitis blood was a TCR beta motif formed by eight highly homologous variants. Reportedly, matched ankylosing spondylitis synovial fluid was significantly enriched for disease-linked clones.

The table lists this clonotype with a few counts. What it binds is not known. Quantitative barcoded 5'-RACE was used to prepare TCR beta libraries. Via MiXCR, TCRdb re-called the 5' RACE reads, giving one row per CDR3 protein. The table shows about 330,000 distinct CDR3 sequences, with 6.5% to 10% occurring only once. This clonotype was obtained from a male donor with ankylosing spondylitis. Sequencing was carried out using blood, either unsorted or a sorted T cell fraction (not recorded which).

This chain's CDR3 is CASTFGQGAETQYF. DNA for the CDR3: TGCGCCAGCACCTTTGGACAGGGGGCGGAGACCCAGTACTTC. V and J are TRBV5-1 and TRBJ2-5; 11 bases agree with TRBD1. After removal of 6 bases from V and 5 bases from J, the junction contained 6 bases not matched to a gene. Germline loops: CDR1 SGHRS, CDR2 YFSETQ. This CDR3 has 14 residues.